The rows below give T cell receptor beta chains drawn from one sample of a study of cytomegalovirus exposure and HLA in healthy donors. TCRdb's copy holds only in-frame clones and misses some; the assay was immunoSEQ multiplex PCR. Here the sample spans about 98,000 clones, about 74% being singletons. The sequencing sample was made of PBMCs. These receptors were obtained from a male donor in good health and CMV-seropositive. Each CDR3 is given with its conserved first and last residue. Each record gives: V gene, J gene, CDR3 length, clone size, CDR3 protein. Clone size appears in some rows only: once, few, many, or a class for an expanded clone.

v_call: TRBV21-1
j_call: TRBJ1-6
cdr3_length: 19
clone_size: .
cdr3_aa: CASSRLKDRPTTDNSPLHF

v_call: TRBV27
j_call: TRBJ2-1
cdr3_length: 17
clone_size: .
cdr3_aa: CASSLGGRASPYNEQFF

v_call: TRBV7-9
j_call: TRBJ2-1
cdr3_length: 15
clone_size: .
cdr3_aa: CSSSLTSGSYNEQFF

v_call: TRBV5-8
j_call: TRBJ1-2
cdr3_length: 16
clone_size: .
cdr3_aa: CASSSSTGGANYGYTF

v_call: TRBV7-2
j_call: TRBJ2-2
cdr3_length: 14
clone_size: few
cdr3_aa: CASSFRQGAGELFF

v_call: TRBV9
j_call: TRBJ1-1
cdr3_length: 16
clone_size: few
cdr3_aa: CASSEPPKGQGTEAFF

v_call: TRBV27
j_call: TRBJ1-1
cdr3_length: 15
clone_size: .
cdr3_aa: CASITLGAAGTEAFF

v_call: TRBV28
j_call: TRBJ2-3
cdr3_length: 14
clone_size: few
cdr3_aa: CQGADRGLTDTQYF

v_call: TRBV6-6
j_call: TRBJ1-5
cdr3_length: 15
clone_size: .
cdr3_aa: CASSLSPGGNQPQHF

v_call: TRBV15
j_call: TRBJ1-5
cdr3_length: 18
clone_size: few
cdr3_aa: CATSRDSNTGEGNQPQHF

v_call: TRBV7-6
j_call: TRBJ2-3
cdr3_length: 14
clone_size: .
cdr3_aa: CASSLDLDTDTQYF

v_call: TRBV11-2
j_call: .
cdr3_length: 13
clone_size: .
cdr3_aa: CASSPRTGVEQYF

v_call: TRBV15
j_call: TRBJ2-7
cdr3_length: 18
clone_size: .
cdr3_aa: CATSRGLNFGTSAYEQYF

v_call: TRBV2
j_call: TRBJ2-4
cdr3_length: 14
clone_size: .
cdr3_aa: CASIRDLAKNIQYF

v_call: TRBV6-6
j_call: TRBJ1-1
cdr3_length: 9
clone_size: .
cdr3_aa: CASTSEAFF

v_call: TRBV19
j_call: TRBJ2-2
cdr3_length: 16
clone_size: .
cdr3_aa: CASSTTGGPGTGELFF

v_call: TRBV29-1
j_call: TRBJ2-5
cdr3_length: 13
clone_size: .
cdr3_aa: CSAQPGAEETQYF

v_call: TRBV13
j_call: TRBJ2-7
cdr3_length: 14
clone_size: .
cdr3_aa: CASSWGTSGREQYF

v_call: TRBV27
j_call: TRBJ2-2
cdr3_length: 16
clone_size: .
cdr3_aa: CASSRPGTEVTGELFF

v_call: TRBV6-1
j_call: TRBJ1-5
cdr3_length: 14
clone_size: .
cdr3_aa: CASSETGGDQPQHF

v_call: TRBV14
j_call: TRBJ1-2
cdr3_length: 14
clone_size: few
cdr3_aa: CASSLGDSNYGYTF

v_call: TRBV7-2
j_call: TRBJ1-5
cdr3_length: 14
clone_size: .
cdr3_aa: CASSVQGGNQPQHF

v_call: TRBV30
j_call: TRBJ1-2
cdr3_length: 14
clone_size: .
cdr3_aa: CAWSALRVGYGYTF

v_call: TRBV19
j_call: TRBJ2-7
cdr3_length: 12
clone_size: .
cdr3_aa: CASSEVGGEQYF

v_call: TRBV5-5
j_call: TRBJ2-6
cdr3_length: 18
clone_size: .
cdr3_aa: CASSLVPGEGSGANVLTF

v_call: TRBV19
j_call: TRBJ2-3
cdr3_length: 14
clone_size: .
cdr3_aa: CASSMVTGIDTQYF

v_call: TRBV15
j_call: TRBJ2-3
cdr3_length: 15
clone_size: once
cdr3_aa: CATSRGGGSQDTQYF

v_call: TRBV7-6
j_call: TRBJ2-1
cdr3_length: 15
clone_size: .
cdr3_aa: CASSRLAGDYNEQFF